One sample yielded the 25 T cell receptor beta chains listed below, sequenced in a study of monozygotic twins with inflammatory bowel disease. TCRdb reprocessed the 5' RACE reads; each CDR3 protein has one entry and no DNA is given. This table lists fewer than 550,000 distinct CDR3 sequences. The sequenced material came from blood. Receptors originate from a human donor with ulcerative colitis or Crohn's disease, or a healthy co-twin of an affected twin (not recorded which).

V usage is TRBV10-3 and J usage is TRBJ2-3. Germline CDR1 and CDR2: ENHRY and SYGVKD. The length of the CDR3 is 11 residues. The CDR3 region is CAISDRNTQYF.

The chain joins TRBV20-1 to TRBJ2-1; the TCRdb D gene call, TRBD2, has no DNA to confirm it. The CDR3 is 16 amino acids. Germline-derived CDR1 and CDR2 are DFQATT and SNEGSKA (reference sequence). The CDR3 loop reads CSAHSAGGSSYNEQFF.

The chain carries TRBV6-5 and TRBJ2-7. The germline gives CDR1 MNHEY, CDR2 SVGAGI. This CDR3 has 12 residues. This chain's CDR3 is CASSYYLGEQYF.

CDR3 in amino acids: CASSFKGAGYGYTF. This chain uses TRBV27 with TRBJ1-2; checking the TCRdb D call of TRBD1 is not possible without DNA. CDR1 is MNHEY, CDR2 SMNVEV, per germline (reference sequence). The CDR3 is made up of 14 amino acids.

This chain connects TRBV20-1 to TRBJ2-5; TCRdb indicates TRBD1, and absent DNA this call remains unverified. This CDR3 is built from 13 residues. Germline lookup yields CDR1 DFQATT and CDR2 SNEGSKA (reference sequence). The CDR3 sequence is CSAGGHLQETQYF.

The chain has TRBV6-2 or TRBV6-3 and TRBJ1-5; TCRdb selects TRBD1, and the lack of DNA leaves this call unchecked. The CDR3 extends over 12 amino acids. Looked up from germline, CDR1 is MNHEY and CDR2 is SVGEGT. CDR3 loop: CAGAFGVEPQHF.

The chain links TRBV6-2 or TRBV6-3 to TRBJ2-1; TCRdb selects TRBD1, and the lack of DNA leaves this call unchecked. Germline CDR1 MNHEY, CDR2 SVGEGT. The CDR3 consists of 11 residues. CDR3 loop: CASSYPGDRIF.

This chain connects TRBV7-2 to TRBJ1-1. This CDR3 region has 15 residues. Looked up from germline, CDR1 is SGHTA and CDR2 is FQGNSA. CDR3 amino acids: CASSLVVGINTEAFF. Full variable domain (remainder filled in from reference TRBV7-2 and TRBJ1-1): GAGVSQSPSNKVTEKGKDVELRCDPISGHTALYWYRQSLGQGLEFLIYFQGNSAPDKSGLPSDRFSAERTGGSVSTLTIQRTQQEDSAVYLCASSLVVGINTEAFFGQGTRLTVV.

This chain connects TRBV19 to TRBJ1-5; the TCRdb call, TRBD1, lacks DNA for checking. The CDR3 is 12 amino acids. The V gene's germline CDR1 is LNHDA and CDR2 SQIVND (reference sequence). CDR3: CASSIGGQPQHF.

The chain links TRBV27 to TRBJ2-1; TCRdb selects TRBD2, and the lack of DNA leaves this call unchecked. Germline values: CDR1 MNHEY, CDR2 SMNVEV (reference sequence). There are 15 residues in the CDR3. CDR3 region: CASSNPGLAHNEQFF.

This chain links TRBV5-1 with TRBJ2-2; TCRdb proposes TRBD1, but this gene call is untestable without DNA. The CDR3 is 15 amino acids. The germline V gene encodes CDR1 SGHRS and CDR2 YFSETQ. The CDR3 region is CASTGGTLNTGELFF.

CDR3 residues: CASSTGLGGTGELFF. The chain recombines TRBV7-3 with TRBJ2-2; TCRdb designates TRBD2, a call that cannot be tested without DNA. Germline V gene data show CDR1 as SGHTA and CDR2 as FQGTGA. The CDR3 has 15 amino acids.

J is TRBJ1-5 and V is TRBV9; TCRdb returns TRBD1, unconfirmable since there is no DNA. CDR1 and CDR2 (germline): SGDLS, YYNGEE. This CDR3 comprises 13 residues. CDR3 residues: CASSVSGDGPQHF.

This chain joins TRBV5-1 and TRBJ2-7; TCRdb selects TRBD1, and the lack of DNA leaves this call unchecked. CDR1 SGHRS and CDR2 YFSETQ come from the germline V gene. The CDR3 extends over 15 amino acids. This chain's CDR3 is CASSFRNRVVDEQYF.

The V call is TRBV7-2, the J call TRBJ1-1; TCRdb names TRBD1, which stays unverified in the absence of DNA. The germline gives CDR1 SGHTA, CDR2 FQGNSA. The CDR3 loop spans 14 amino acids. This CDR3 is CASSLNRANTEAFF.

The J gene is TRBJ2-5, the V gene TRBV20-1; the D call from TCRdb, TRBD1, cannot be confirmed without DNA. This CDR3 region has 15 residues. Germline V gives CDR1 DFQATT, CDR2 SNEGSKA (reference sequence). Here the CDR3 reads CSARGGTGSQETQYF.

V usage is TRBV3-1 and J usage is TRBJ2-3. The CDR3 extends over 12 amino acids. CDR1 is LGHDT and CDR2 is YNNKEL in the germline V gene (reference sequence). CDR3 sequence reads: CASSQISDTQYF.

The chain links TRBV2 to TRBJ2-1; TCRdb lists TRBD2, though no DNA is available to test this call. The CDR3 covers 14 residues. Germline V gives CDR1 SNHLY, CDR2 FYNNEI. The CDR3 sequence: CASSELAERNEQFF.

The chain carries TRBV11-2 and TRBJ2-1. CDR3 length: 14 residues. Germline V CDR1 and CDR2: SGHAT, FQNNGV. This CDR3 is CASSLARLGAEQFF.

The CDR3 loop is CASSARTSGRSDEQYF. The V and J genes are TRBV7-9 and TRBJ2-7; TCRdb designates TRBD2, a call that cannot be tested without DNA. The germline V gene has CDR1 SEHNR and CDR2 FQNEAQ (reference sequence). The CDR3 consists of 16 residues.

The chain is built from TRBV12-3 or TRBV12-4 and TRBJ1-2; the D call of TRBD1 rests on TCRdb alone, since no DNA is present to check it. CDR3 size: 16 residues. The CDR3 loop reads CASSRGWGGNAYGYTF.

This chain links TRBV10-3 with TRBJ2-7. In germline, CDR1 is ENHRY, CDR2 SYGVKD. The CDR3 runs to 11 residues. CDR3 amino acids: CAISPGYEQYF.

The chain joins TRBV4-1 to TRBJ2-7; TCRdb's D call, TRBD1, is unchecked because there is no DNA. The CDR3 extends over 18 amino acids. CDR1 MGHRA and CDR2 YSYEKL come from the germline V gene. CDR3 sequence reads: CASSQIIPGPERSYEQYF.

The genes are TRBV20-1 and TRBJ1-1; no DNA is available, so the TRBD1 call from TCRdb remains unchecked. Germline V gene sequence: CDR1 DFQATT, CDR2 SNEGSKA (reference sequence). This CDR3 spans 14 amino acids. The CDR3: CSARGGGGNTEAFF.

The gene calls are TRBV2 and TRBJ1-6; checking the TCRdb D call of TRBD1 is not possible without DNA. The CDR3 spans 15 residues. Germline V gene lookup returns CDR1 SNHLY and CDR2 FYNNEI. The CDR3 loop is CASTQRGQGNSPLHF.